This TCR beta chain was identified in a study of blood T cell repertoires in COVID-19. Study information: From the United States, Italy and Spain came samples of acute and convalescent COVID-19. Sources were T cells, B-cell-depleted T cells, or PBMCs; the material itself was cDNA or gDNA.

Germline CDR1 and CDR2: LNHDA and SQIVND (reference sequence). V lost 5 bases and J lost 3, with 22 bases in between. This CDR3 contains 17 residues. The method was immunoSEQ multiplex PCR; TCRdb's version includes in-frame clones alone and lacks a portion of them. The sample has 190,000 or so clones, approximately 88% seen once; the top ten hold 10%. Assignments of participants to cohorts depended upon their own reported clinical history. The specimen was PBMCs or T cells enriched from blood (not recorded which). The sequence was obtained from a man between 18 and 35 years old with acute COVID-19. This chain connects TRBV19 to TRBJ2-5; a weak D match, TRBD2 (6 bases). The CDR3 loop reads CASSFIGSLHAKETQYF. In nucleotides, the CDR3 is TGTGCCAGTAGTTTTATCGGGAGCCTACACGCGAAAGAGACCCAGTACTTC.